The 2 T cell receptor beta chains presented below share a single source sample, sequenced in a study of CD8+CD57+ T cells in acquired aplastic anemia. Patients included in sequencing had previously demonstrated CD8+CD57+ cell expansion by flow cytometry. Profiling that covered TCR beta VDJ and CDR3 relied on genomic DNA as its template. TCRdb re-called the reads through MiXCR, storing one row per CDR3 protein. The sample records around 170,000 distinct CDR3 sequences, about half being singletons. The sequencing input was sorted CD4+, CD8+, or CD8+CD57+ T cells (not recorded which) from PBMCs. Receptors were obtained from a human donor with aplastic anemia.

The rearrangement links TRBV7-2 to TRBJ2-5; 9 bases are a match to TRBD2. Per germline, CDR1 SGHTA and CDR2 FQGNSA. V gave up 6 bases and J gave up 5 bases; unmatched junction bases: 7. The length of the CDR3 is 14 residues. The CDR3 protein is CASRPSGVFETQYF. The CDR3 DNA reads TGTGCCAGCAGACCTAGCGGGGTGTTTGAGACCCAGTACTTC.

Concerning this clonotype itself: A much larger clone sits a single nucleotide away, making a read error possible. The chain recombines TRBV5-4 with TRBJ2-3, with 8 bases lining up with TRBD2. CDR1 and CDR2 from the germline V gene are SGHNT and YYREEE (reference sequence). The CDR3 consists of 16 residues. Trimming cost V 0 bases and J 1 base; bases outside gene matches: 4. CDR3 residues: CASSLGSGGRTDTQYF. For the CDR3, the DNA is TGTGCCAGCAGCTTGGGCAGCGGGGGCCGCACAGATACGCAGTATTTT.